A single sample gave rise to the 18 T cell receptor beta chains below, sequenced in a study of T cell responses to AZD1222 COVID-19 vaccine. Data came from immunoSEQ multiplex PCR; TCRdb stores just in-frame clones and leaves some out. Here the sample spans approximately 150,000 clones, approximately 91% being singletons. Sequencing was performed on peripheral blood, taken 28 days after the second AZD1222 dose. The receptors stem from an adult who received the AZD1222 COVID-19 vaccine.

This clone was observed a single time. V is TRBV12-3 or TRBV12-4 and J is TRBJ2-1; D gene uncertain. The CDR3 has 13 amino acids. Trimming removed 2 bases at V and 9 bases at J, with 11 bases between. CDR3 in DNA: TGTGCCAGCAGTTTACCCCCTCCAGGTGAGCAGTTCTTC. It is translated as CASSLPPPGEQFF.

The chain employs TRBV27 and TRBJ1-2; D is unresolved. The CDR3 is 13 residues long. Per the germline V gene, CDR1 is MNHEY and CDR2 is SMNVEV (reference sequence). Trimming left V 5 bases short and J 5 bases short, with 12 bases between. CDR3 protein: CASSPTPRYGYTF. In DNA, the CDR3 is TGTGCCAGCAGTCCGACGCCCCGTTATGGCTACACCTTC.

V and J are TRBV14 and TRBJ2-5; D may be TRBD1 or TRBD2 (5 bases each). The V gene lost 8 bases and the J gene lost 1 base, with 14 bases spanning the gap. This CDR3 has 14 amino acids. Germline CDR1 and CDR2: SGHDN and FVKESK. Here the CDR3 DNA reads TGTGCCAGCGCCTTCCATGGGGGCCAAGAGACCCAGTACTTC. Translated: CASAFHGGQETQYF.

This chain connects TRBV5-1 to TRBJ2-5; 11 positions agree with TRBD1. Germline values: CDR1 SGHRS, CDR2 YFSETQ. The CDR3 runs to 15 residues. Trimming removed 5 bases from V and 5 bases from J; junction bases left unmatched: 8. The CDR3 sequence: CASRRDRGMSETQYF. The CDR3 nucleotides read TGCGCCAGCAGACGGGACAGGGGGATGTCTGAGACCCAGTACTTC.

CDR3 coding DNA: TGTGCCAGCAGTGCGGACAGGGCAACTAATGAAAAACTGTTTTTT. Its protein product is CASSADRATNEKLFF. The chain is built from TRBV2 and TRBJ1-4; TRBD1 aligns across 8 bases. This CDR3 has 15 amino acids. Germline trimming cut 4 bases from V and 0 bases from J; bases unmatched to any gene: 1. Germline lookup yields CDR1 SNHLY and CDR2 FYNNEI.

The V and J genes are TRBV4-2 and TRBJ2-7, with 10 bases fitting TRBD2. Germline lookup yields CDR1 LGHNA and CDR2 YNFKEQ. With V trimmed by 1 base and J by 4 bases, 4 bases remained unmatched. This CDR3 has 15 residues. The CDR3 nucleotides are TGTGCCAGCAGCCAAGTAGGGACTAGCGTATACGAGCAGTACTTC. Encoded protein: CASSQVGTSVYEQYF.

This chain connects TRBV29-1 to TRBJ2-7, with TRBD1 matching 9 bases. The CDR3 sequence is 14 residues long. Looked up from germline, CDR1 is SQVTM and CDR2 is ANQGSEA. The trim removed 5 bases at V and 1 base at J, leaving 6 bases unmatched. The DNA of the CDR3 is TGCAGCGTTCTGGGCGGACAGGGGTCCTACGAGCAGTACTTC. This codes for CSVLGGQGSYEQYF.

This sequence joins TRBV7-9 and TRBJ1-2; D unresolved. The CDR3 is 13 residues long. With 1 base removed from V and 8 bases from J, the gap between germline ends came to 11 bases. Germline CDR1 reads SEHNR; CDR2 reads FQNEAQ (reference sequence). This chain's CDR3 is CASSLEDWSGYTF. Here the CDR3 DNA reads TGTGCCAGCAGCTTAGAGGACTGGTCGGGCTACACCTTC.

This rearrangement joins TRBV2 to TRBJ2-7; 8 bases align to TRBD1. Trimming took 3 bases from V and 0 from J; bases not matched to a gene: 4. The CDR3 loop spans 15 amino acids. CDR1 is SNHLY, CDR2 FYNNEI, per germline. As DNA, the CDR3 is TGTGCCAGCAGTGAGTCGGGACAGGTCTCCTACGAGCAGTACTTC. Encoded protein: CASSESGQVSYEQYF. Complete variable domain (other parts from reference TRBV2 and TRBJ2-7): EPEVTQTPSHQVTQMGQEVILRCVPISNHLYFYWYRQILGQKVEFLVSFYNNEISEKSEIFDDQFSVERPDGSNFTLKIRSTKLEDSAMYFCASSESGQVSYEQYFGPGTRLTVT.

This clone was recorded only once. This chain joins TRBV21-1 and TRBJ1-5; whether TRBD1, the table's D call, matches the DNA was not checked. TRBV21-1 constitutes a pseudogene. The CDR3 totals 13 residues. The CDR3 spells CASRDRNNQPQHF. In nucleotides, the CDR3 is TGTGCCAGCAGGGACAGAAACAATCAGCCCCAGCATTTT.

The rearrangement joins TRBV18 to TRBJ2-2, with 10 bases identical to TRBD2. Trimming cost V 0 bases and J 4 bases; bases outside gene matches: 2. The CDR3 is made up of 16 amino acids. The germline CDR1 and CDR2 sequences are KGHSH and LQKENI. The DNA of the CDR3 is TGTGCCAGCTCACCACCGTCTAGCGGGGGCACCGGGGAGCTGTTTTTT. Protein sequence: CASSPPSSGGTGELFF.

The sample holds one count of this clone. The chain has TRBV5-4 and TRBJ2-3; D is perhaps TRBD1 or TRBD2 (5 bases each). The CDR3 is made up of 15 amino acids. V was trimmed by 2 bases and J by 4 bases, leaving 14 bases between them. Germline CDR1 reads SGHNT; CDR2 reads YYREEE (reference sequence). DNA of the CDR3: TGTGCCAGCAGCTTCGCCGGGACGGCGCCAGATACGCAGTATTTT. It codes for CASSFAGTAPDTQYF.

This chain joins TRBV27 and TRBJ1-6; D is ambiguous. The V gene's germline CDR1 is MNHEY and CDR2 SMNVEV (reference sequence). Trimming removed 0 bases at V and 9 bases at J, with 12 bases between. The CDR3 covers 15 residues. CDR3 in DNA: TGTGCCAGCAGTTTATCCCCGGGCGCCGGTTCACCCCTCCACTTT. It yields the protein CASSLSPGAGSPLHF.

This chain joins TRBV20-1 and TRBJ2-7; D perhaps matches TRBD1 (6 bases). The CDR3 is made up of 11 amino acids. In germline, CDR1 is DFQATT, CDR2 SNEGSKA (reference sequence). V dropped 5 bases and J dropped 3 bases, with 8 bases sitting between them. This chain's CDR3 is CSALDSYEQYF. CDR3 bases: TGCAGTGCTTTGGACAGCTACGAGCAGTACTTC.

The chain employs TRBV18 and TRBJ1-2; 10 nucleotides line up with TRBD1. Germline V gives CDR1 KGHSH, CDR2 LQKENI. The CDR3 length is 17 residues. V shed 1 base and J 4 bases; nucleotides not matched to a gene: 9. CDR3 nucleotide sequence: TGTGCCAGCTCACCACGGGCCGACAGGGGGCGAAGCTATGGCTACACCTTC. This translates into CASSPRADRGRSYGYTF.

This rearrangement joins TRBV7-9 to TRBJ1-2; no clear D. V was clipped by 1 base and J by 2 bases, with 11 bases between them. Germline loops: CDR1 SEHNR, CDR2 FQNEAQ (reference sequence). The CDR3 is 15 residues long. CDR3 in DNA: TGTGCCAGCAGCTTAGGGCAGGAGCGCAACTATGGCTACACCTTC. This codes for CASSLGQERNYGYTF.

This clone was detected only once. The DNA of the CDR3 is TGTGCCACCAGTTCCTCCTCTACAGATAGCAATCAGCCCCAGCATTTT. Its translation is CATSSSSTDSNQPQHF. V gene TRBV24-1 combines with J gene TRBJ1-5; no reliable D call. The CDR3 is 16 amino acids. Germline CDR1 is KGHDR and CDR2 is SFDVKD. The V end was cut by 6 bases, the J end by 0 bases, with 14 bases between.

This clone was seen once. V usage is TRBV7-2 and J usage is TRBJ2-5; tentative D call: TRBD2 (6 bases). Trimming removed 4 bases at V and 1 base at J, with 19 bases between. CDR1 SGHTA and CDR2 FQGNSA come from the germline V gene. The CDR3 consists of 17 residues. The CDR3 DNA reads TGTGCCAGCAGCTGGGCCGCTACGCGCGGGATCCAAGAGACCCAGTACTTC. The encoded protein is CASSWAATRGIQETQYF.